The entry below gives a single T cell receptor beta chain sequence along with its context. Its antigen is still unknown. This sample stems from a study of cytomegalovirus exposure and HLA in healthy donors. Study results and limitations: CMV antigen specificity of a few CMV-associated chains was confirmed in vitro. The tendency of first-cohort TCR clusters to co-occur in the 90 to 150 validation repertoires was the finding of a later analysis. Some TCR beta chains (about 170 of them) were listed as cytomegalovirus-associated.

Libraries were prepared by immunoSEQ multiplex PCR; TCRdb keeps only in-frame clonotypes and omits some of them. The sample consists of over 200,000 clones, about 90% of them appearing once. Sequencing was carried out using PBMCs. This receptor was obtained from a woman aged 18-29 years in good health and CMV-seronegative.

The CDR3 here is CAISESRTSGDNEQFF. The CDR3 coding sequence is TGTGCCATCAGTGAGTCGAGGACTAGCGGAGACAATGAGCAGTTCTTC. The chain combines TRBV10-3 with TRBJ2-1; 10 positions match TRBD2. The CDR3 has 16 amino acids. The germline V gene encodes CDR1 ENHRY and CDR2 SYGVKD. V shed 0 bases, J shed 5 bases, and the junction held 4 bases outside the gene matches.